Listed below are T cell receptor beta chains from one sample, sequenced in a study of blood T cell repertoires in COVID-19. Libraries were prepared by immunoSEQ multiplex PCR; TCRdb keeps only in-frame clonotypes and omits some of them. The sample yields around 76,000 clones, 85% seen once. The sample was peripheral blood. Source of these receptors: a man older than 75 with acute or convalescent COVID-19. The CDR3 runs from the conserved cysteine through the conserved F or W. The D gene is left open where the match is weak. Some rows have no size entry. The others give once, few or many, or a class for an expanded clone.

.	TRBJ1-4	TRBV12-3/TRBV12-4	.	CASRGDSNEKLFF	TGTGCCAGCAGGGGGGACTCTAATGAAAAACTGTTTTTT
once	TRBJ1-5	TRBV6-1	.	CASSENNNQPQHF	TGTGCCAGCAGTGAAAATAACAATCAGCCCCAGCATTTT
.	TRBJ2-7	TRBV10-1	TRBD1	CATSGDRVHEQYF	TGCGCCACCAGTGGGGACAGGGTCCACGAGCAGTACTTC
.	TRBJ2-2	TRBV7-3	TRBD1	CASTPQTGTGELFF	TGTGCCAGTACCCCCCAGACAGGGACCGGGGAGCTGTTTTTT
.	TRBJ2-3	TRBV3-1/TRBV3-2	TRBD2	CASSPILAGVNTDTQYF	TGTGCCAGCAGCCCTATACTAGCGGGGGTTAACACAGATACGCAGTATTTT
.	TRBJ2-7	TRBV12-3/TRBV12-4	.	CASSPGHTPEQYF	TGTGCCAGCAGCCCGGGACATACTCCCGAGCAGTACTTC
.	TRBJ1-6	TRBV4-1	.	CASTTERGGNSPLHF	TGCGCCAGCACCACTGAGCGGGGCGGAAATTCACCCCTCCACTTT
.	TRBJ2-5	TRBV10-3	TRBD1	CAISEPTGNEETQYF	TGTGCCATCAGTGAACCGACAGGGAACGAAGAGACCCAGTACTTC
.	TRBJ1-3	TRBV19	TRBD1	CASFGQGGRNTIYF	TGTGCCAGTTTCGGACAGGGAGGCCGGAACACCATATATTTT
.	TRBJ2-7	TRBV25-1	TRBD2	CASSLGSGSSYEQYF	TGTGCCAGCAGCCTTGGTAGCGGGAGTAGCTACGAGCAGTACTTC
once	TRBJ2-5	TRBV11-2	.	CASSLNTGLAGETQYF	TGTGCCAGCAGCTTAAATACGGGCCTGGCGGGAGAGACCCAGTACTTC
.	TRBJ2-7	TRBV3-1/TRBV3-2	.	CASSQAGYEQYF	TGTGCCAGCAGCCAAGCAGGTTACGAGCAGTACTTC
once	TRBJ1-1	TRBV6-2/TRBV6-3	.	CASSYSYGAGLDTEAFF	TGTGCCAGCAGTTACAGTTACGGGGCGGGACTCGACACTGAAGCTTTCTTT
.	TRBJ2-3	TRBV5-1	TRBD1	CASSPGTVSSTDTQYF	TGCGCCAGCAGCCCCGGGACAGTCTCTAGCACAGATACGCAGTATTTT
.	TRBJ2-5	TRBV5-6	TRBD2	CASSSTSGDQETQYF	TGTGCCAGCAGCTCGACTAGCGGGGACCAAGAGACCCAGTACTTC
.	TRBJ1-4	TRBV4-3	.	CASSQGTGVGDEKLFF	TGCGCCAGCAGCCAGGGTACGGGGGTAGGAGACGAAAAACTGTTTTTT
.	TRBJ2-7	TRBV28	.	CASSLRRDKQYF	TGTGCCAGCAGTTTACGACGGGATAAGCAGTACTTC
.	TRBJ1-1	TRBV5-1	.	CASSLEQAMNTEAFF	TGCGCCAGCAGCTTGGAACAGGCGATGAACACTGAAGCTTTCTTT
.	TRBJ1-1	TRBV7-2	TRBD1	CASSLRGSPTGGNTEAFF	TGTGCCAGCAGCTTACGAGGTTCGCCAACAGGGGGGAACACTGAAGCTTTCTTT
.	TRBJ2-5	TRBV27	.	CASSFRTKQETQYF	TGTGCCAGCAGTTTCCGGACAAAGCAAGAGACCCAGTACTTC
few	TRBJ2-1	TRBV7-2	.	CASSGRQRSSYNEQFF	TGTGCCAGCAGCGGCAGACAGCGTTCCTCCTACAATGAGCAGTTCTTC
.	TRBJ1-5	TRBV5-6	TRBD1	CASSLWGQYESNQPQHF	TGTGCCAGCAGCCTCTGGGGACAGTACGAGAGCAATCAGCCCCAGCATTTT
.	TRBJ2-7	TRBV4-1	.	CASSQEKFPGHLYEQYF	TGCGCCAGCAGCCAAGAAAAATTCCCGGGACACCTCTACGAGCAGTACTTC
.	TRBJ2-7	TRBV7-2	TRBD2	CASSLASGTVYEQYF	TGTGCCAGCAGCTTAGCTAGCGGGACCGTCTACGAGCAGTACTTC
.	TRBJ2-1	TRBV7-8	TRBD2	CASSARTSGSISEQFF	TGTGCCAGCAGCGCCCGGACTAGCGGGAGTATTAGTGAGCAGTTCTTC
.	TRBJ2-3	TRBV7-9	.	CASSLSINTDTQYF	TGTGCCAGCAGCTTATCTATTAACACAGATACGCAGTATTTT
.	TRBJ2-1	TRBV7-9	TRBD2	CASSLQTSGRARNEQFF	TGTGCCAGCAGCTTACAGACTAGCGGGAGGGCCAGGAATGAGCAGTTCTTC
.	TRBJ1-2	TRBV29-1	.	CSVEDRVADLNYGYTF	TGCAGCGTTGAAGATCGGGTAGCAGACCTGAACTATGGCTACACCTTC
.	TRBJ1-3	TRBV2	.	CASSALAASGNTIYF	TGTGCCAGCAGTGCGCTGGCGGCCTCTGGAAACACCATATATTTT
.	TRBJ1-5	TRBV6-6	.	CASRKELYSNQPQHF	TGTGCCAGCAGAAAAGAGCTCTATAGCAATCAGCCCCAGCATTTT
.	TRBJ1-6	TRBV19	TRBD1	CASRTRTGGNSPLHF	TGTGCCAGTAGAACCCGGACAGGGGGCAATTCACCCCTCCACTTT
.	TRBJ1-2	TRBV11-2	TRBD1	CASSLRTGQRYGYTF	TGTGCCAGCAGCTTGAGGACAGGGCAACGGTATGGCTACACCTTC
.	TRBJ2-7	TRBV29-1	TRBD2	CSVGLAGGSEQYF	TGCAGCGTTGGACTAGCGGGAGGGAGCGAGCAGTACTTC
.	TRBJ1-5	TRBV28	.	CASSLVPQPQHF	TGTGCCAGCAGTTTAGTTCCACAGCCCCAGCATTTT
few	TRBJ1-1	TRBV9	.	CASSVRGNTEAFF	TGTGCCAGCAGCGTGCGCGGGAACACTGAAGCTTTCTTT
once	TRBJ2-5	TRBV7-2	.	CASSLNRQGIETQYF	TGTGCCAGCAGCTTAAATAGGCAGGGGATCGAGACCCAGTACTTC
.	TRBJ2-1	TRBV11-2	.	CASSLAGGPTYNEQFF	TGTGCCAGCAGCTTAGCAGGGGGGCCCACCTACAATGAGCAGTTCTTC
.	TRBJ2-1	TRBV19	.	CASSIGKGAYNEQFF	TGTGCCAGTAGTATAGGGAAGGGGGCCTACAATGAGCAGTTCTTC
.	TRBJ2-2	TRBV24-1	.	CAASDPGNDLSTGELFF	TGTGCCGCCAGTGACCCAGGGAATGACTTGAGCACCGGGGAGCTGTTTTTT
.	TRBJ1-2	TRBV19	TRBD1	CASTRRGTVGYTF	TGTGCCAGTACCCGTCGGGGGACAGTAGGCTACACCTTC
.	TRBJ2-5	TRBV7-9	.	CASRPPSGEMATQYF	TGTGCCAGCAGACCCCCGTCGGGGGAGATGGCGACCCAGTACTTC
few	TRBJ2-2	TRBV19	TRBD1	CASSFTWGQGTGELFF	TGTGCCAGTAGTTTTACGTGGGGACAGGGGACCGGGGAGCTGTTTTTT
.	TRBJ2-4	TRBV6-5	TRBD1	CASSSGQVAKNIQYF	TGTGCCAGCAGTTCGGGACAGGTAGCCAAAAACATTCAGTACTTC
.	TRBJ2-7	TRBV4-2	TRBD2	CASSQISGRGNEQYF	TGTGCCAGCAGCCAAATCAGCGGGAGGGGAAACGAGCAGTACTTC
.	TRBJ2-1	TRBV10-1	.	CASSSLSTRETSEQFF	TGCGCCAGCAGTTCCTTAAGTACCCGGGAGACAAGTGAGCAGTTCTTC
few	TRBJ2-7	TRBV6-5	.	CASRRQTLSSYEQYF	TGTGCCAGCAGAAGACAGACCCTGAGCTCCTACGAGCAGTACTTC
.	TRBJ2-6	TRBV5-1	TRBD1	CASSLEPQTGSPSSGANVLTF	TGCGCCAGCAGCTTGGAGCCCCAGACAGGGAGCCCCAGCTCTGGGGCCAACGTCCTGACTTTC
.	TRBJ2-7	TRBV6-1	TRBD1	CASSEGTGLYEQYF	TGTGCCAGCAGTGAAGGGACAGGCCTCTACGAGCAGTACTTC
.	TRBJ2-5	TRBV7-9	.	CAWRDSTQETQYF	TGTGCCTGGCGGGACAGTACCCAAGAGACCCAGTACTTC
.	TRBJ2-7	TRBV28	.	CASSAPGTLSSYEQYF	TGTGCCAGCAGTGCCCCCGGGACACTGAGCTCCTACGAGCAGTACTTC
.	TRBJ2-7	TRBV6-4	.	CASSDLGDTFSSYEQYF	TGTGCCAGCAGTGACCTGGGGGACACCTTCTCCTCCTACGAGCAGTACTTC
.	TRBJ1-4	TRBV2	.	CASSDSTNEKLFF	TGTGCCAGCAGTGACTCAACTAATGAAAAACTGTTTTTT
.	TRBJ2-7	TRBV7-2	TRBD2	CASSLVAGIGHEQYF	TGTGCCAGCAGCTTAGTAGCGGGAATCGGCCACGAGCAGTACTTC
once	TRBJ1-2	TRBV19	.	CASSIQPGTSNYGYTF	TGTGCCAGTAGTATCCAACCCGGGACATCTAACTATGGCTACACCTTC
.	TRBJ2-5	TRBV6-4	.	CASSDLLETQYF	TGTGCCAGCAGTGACCTTTTGGAGACCCAGTACTTC